These 21 T cell receptor beta chains share one sample of origin, sequenced in a study of preoperative IRX-2 immunotherapy in early breast cancer. The sample's treatment: preoperative locoregional IRX-2 cytokine immunotherapy. Some clones are missing from TCRdb's copy, which holds only in-frame ones; the method was immunoSEQ multiplex PCR. The table has 25,000 to 30,000 clones, 90% seen once; the top ten hold 9.8%. The specimen was obtained from a patient treated with IRX-2 immunotherapy. Every receptor here comes from a human donor with breast cancer.

The chain couples TRBV15 to TRBJ1-4; a weak D match, TRBD1 (6 bases). The V and J ends lost 3 bases and 8 bases respectively, with 10 bases between them. Looked up from germline, CDR1 is LNHNV and CDR2 is YYDKDF (reference sequence). This CDR3 contains 13 residues. The CDR3 loop reads CATSRRGGEKLFF. The CDR3, as DNA: TGTGCCACCAGCAGGAGGGGGGGGGAAAAACTGTTTTTT.

The rearrangement joins TRBV19 to TRBJ2-5, with 10 bases lining up with TRBD2. Germline CDR1 LNHDA, CDR2 SQIVND (reference sequence). V shed 3 bases and J 2 bases; nucleotides not matched to a gene: 6. This CDR3 has 16 residues. The CDR3 loop reads CASSMLAGEGQETQYF. The CDR3 region has the DNA TGTGCCAGTAGTATGCTAGCGGGAGAGGGTCAAGAGACCCAGTACTTC.

The chain combines TRBV29-1 with TRBJ2-7; D gene uncertain. The CDR3 contains 13 residues. V dropped 0 bases and J dropped 3 bases, with 9 bases sitting between them. Germline V gives CDR1 SQVTM, CDR2 ANQGSEA. The CDR3 region is CSVEDSGLYEQYF. The CDR3 DNA follows: TGCAGCGTTGAAGATTCCGGCCTCTACGAGCAGTACTTC.

The chain links TRBV10-3 to TRBJ2-5; 8 bases are a match to TRBD1. V trimming: 7 bases; J trimming: 0 bases; junction bases outside the gene matches: 4. Germline-derived CDR1 and CDR2 are ENHRY and SYGVKD. There are 14 residues in the CDR3. The CDR3 region is CAITPDRDQETQYF. CDR3 bases: TGTGCCATCACCCCGGACAGGGACCAAGAGACCCAGTACTTC.

V usage is TRBV19 and J usage is TRBJ2-7; 8 nucleotides match TRBD1. The germline gives CDR1 LNHDA, CDR2 SQIVND (reference sequence). The CDR3 extends over 15 amino acids. The V gene end was trimmed by 5 bases and the J gene end by 4 bases; junction bases not matched to a gene: 10. Here the CDR3 reads CASSRSGTGAYEQYF. CDR3 bases: TGTGCCAGTAGTCGCTCCGGGACAGGAGCATACGAGCAGTACTTC.

This clone was seen a few times. The chain carries TRBV18 and TRBJ1-6, with a possible D match to TRBD1 (5 bases). The CDR3 totals 14 residues. V was trimmed by 5 bases and J by 8 bases, leaving 13 bases between them. Looked up from germline, CDR1 is KGHSH and CDR2 is LQKENI. CDR3 nucleotide sequence: TGTGCCAGCTCAGCCGACAGTGGAGATTCACCCCTCCACTTT. Protein product: CASSADSGDSPLHF.

This chain connects TRBV11-3 to TRBJ2-4, with 7 bases matching TRBD2. The length of the CDR3 is 13 residues. The germline V gene encodes CDR1 SGHNT and CDR2 YENEEA. J lost 7 bases, V lost 5 bases, and 5 bases had no gene match. The CDR3 DNA sequence: TGTGCCAGCAGCCAAGGACTAGACAACATTCAGTACTTC. Amino acid sequence: CASSQGLDNIQYF.

This clone was detected a few times. The J gene is TRBJ2-3, the V gene TRBV19; 9 bases agree with TRBD2. The V gene end was trimmed by 6 bases and the J gene end by 6 bases; junction bases not matched to a gene: 10. Per the germline V gene, CDR1 is LNHDA and CDR2 is SQIVND (reference sequence). The CDR3 loop spans 15 amino acids. In DNA form, the CDR3 reads TGTGCCAGTAGCGTCTTGGGACTAGCTGTGGATACGCAGTATTTT. Residues: CASSVLGLAVDTQYF.

The chain has TRBV18 and TRBJ2-5, with 7 bases identical to TRBD2. After removal of 2 bases from V and 2 bases from J, the junction contained 2 bases not matched to a gene. The CDR3 extends over 14 amino acids. Germline lookup yields CDR1 KGHSH and CDR2 LQKENI. CDR3 in amino acids: CASSPGTIQETQYF. CDR3 in DNA: TGTGCCAGCTCACCAGGGACTATACAAGAGACCCAGTACTTC.

The J gene is TRBJ1-2, the V gene TRBV25-1, with D unclear. This CDR3 region has 13 residues. Trimming removed 3 bases at V and 4 bases at J, with 9 bases between. Germline lookup yields CDR1 MGHDK and CDR2 SYGVNS. The CDR3 protein is CASSEGSFYGYTF. Here the CDR3 DNA reads TGTGCCAGCAGTGAGGGCAGTTTCTATGGCTACACCTTC.

The J gene is TRBJ2-2, the V gene TRBV4-3, with a possible D match to TRBD2 (5 bases). This CDR3 spans 16 amino acids. Germline loops: CDR1 LGHNA, CDR2 YSLEER. The V and J ends lost 0 bases and 2 bases respectively, with 10 bases between them. For the CDR3, the DNA is TGCGCCAGCAGCCAAGAGGGGAGAATAAACACCGGGGAGCTGTTTTTT. Amino acid sequence: CASSQEGRINTGELFF.

V gene TRBV7-9 combines with J gene TRBJ2-5; TRBD2 matches at 8 bases. The V segment lost 3 bases and the J segment 1 base; nucleotides outside the gene matches: 7. From germline, CDR1 is SEHNR and CDR2 FQNEAQ (reference sequence). The CDR3 has 16 amino acids. The CDR3 reads CASSFRRTSSQETQYF. CDR3 in DNA: TGTGCCAGCAGCTTCCGCCGGACTAGCAGCCAAGAGACCCAGTACTTC.

The chain uses TRBV6-5 and TRBJ2-7, with 8 bases aligning to TRBD2. CDR1 and CDR2 (germline): MNHEY, SVGAGI. The V and J ends lost 4 bases and 5 bases, in that order; junction bases with no gene match: 7. CDR3 size: 14 residues. CDR3 sequence (DNA): TGTGCCAGCAGTTGGGCGGGAGGTGGGGACGAGCAGTACTTC. It is translated as CASSWAGGGDEQYF.

The genes are TRBV5-1 and TRBJ2-7; D may be TRBD1 (5 bases). V was clipped by 1 base and J by 2 bases, with 10 bases between them. CDR1 and CDR2 (germline): SGHRS, YFSETQ. This CDR3 spans 14 amino acids. This CDR3 reads CASSLQGDTYEQYF. DNA for the CDR3: TGCGCCAGCAGCTTGCAGGGCGACACCTACGAGCAGTACTTC.

The rearrangement joins TRBV19 to TRBJ2-2; a weak D match, TRBD2 (6 bases). CDR1 is LNHDA, CDR2 SQIVND, per germline (reference sequence). V lost 3 bases and J 6 bases, leaving 8 bases between the germline ends. The length of the CDR3 is 13 residues. The CDR3 is CASSIREAGELFF. In DNA, the CDR3 is TGTGCCAGTAGTATCAGGGAGGCCGGGGAGCTGTTTTTT. The full variable domain, with the rest looked up from reference TRBV19 and TRBJ2-2, is DGGITQSPKYLFRKEGQNVTLSCEQNLNHDAMYWYRQDPGQGLRLIYYSQIVNDFQKGDIAEGYSVSREKKESFPLTVTSAQKNPTAFYLCASSIREAGELFFGEGSRLTVL.

The chain recombines TRBV19 with TRBJ1-3, with 7 bases matching TRBD1. The CDR3 is made up of 15 amino acids. After removal of 4 bases from V and 3 bases from J, the junction contained 6 bases not matched to a gene. CDR1 is LNHDA and CDR2 is SQIVND in the germline V gene (reference sequence). CDR3: CASSTQTGFGNTIYF. The CDR3 DNA is TGTGCCAGTAGTACCCAGACAGGGTTTGGAAACACCATATATTTT.

This rearrangement joins TRBV4-1 to TRBJ2-7; TRBD1 aligns across 8 bases. CDR1 is MGHRA and CDR2 is YSYEKL in the germline V gene. The CDR3 consists of 16 residues. After removal of 4 bases from V and 3 bases from J, the junction contained 11 bases not matched to a gene. CDR3 amino acids: CASSPFRTGIHYEQYF. The CDR3 coding sequence is TGCGCCAGCAGCCCCTTTAGGACAGGGATACACTACGAGCAGTACTTC.

A word on this clone: Sequence at one end of the junction differs from germline and may be a read error. This chain connects TRBV5-1 to TRBJ2-2; a possible D gene is TRBD1 (6 bases). Germline CDR1 is SGHRS and CDR2 is YFSETQ. This CDR3 is 15 amino acids long. CDR3 protein: CASSLLGANTEELFF. The CDR3 DNA is TGCGCCAGCAGCTTGTTGGGGGCGAACACCGAGGAGCTGTTTTTT.

This chain connects TRBV6-5 to TRBJ2-5; 7 bases are shared with TRBD1. The junction had 2 bases not matched to a gene; V was cut back by 2 bases and J by 2 bases. This CDR3 is 14 amino acids long. The germline V gene encodes CDR1 MNHEY and CDR2 SVGAGI. DNA for the CDR3: TGTGCCAGCAGTTACGGGGACAGACAAGAGACCCAGTACTTC. Translating it yields CASSYGDRQETQYF.

This chain joins TRBV7-7 and TRBJ2-2; no clear D gene. Germline lookup yields CDR1 SSHAT and CDR2 FNYEAQ (reference sequence). The V end lost 1 base, the J end lost 5 bases, and 8 bases lay between the germline ends. This CDR3 is 14 amino acids long. The CDR3 region has the DNA TGTGCCAGCAGCTTAGGCCCCCGGACCGGGGAGCTGTTTTTT. Its protein product is CASSLGPRTGELFF.

This chain uses TRBV5-1 with TRBJ2-5, with D perhaps matching TRBD2 (5 bases). Trimming cost V 0 bases and J 4 bases, with 16 bases left between them. Germline CDR1 is SGHRS and CDR2 is YFSETQ. This CDR3 has 16 residues. The DNA for the CDR3 is TGCGCCAGCAGCTTGGGGGCAACTAGGTCTGCAGAGACCCAGTACTTC. This gives the protein CASSLGATRSAETQYF.